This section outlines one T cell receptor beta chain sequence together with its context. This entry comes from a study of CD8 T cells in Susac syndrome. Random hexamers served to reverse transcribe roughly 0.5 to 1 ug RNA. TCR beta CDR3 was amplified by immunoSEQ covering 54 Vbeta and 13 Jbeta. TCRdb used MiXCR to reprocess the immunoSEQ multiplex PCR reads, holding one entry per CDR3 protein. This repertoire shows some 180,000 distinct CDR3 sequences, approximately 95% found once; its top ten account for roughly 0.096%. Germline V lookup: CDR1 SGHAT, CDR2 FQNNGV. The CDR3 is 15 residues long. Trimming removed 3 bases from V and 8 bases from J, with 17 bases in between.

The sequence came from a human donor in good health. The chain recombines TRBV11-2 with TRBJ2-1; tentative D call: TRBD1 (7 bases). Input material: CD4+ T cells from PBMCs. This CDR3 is CASSFSAQGGHEQFF. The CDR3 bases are TGTGCCAGCAGCTTCTCGGCGCAGGGGGGCCATGAGCAGTTCTTC.